Following are 30 T cell receptor beta chains from one sample sequenced in a study of cytomegalovirus exposure and HLA in healthy donors. The primer mix had 60 Vbeta and 13 Jbeta primers. TCRdb keeps only in-frame clones here, not all; method: immunoSEQ multiplex PCR. Among roughly 97,000 clones listed, about 80% were seen once. Sequenced sample: PBMCs. These receptor sequences come from a man aged 60 to 75 in good health and CMV-seropositive.

The chain employs TRBV5-1 and TRBJ2-5; a weak D match, TRBD2 (7 bases). CDR3 size: 15 residues. Trimming cost V 6 bases and J 2 bases, with 17 bases left between them. Germline loops: CDR1 SGHRS, CDR2 YFSETQ. Here the CDR3 reads CASTLMGGLQETQYF. The DNA for the CDR3 is TGCGCCAGCACCCTAATGGGGGGGCTTCAAGAGACCCAGTACTTC.

J is TRBJ2-7 and V is TRBV9, with 11 bases fitting TRBD2. This CDR3 is 17 amino acids long. V trimming: 4 bases; J trimming: 3 bases; junction bases outside the gene matches: 12. CDR1 is SGDLS, CDR2 YYNGEE, per germline. CDR3 sequence (DNA): TGTGCCAGCAGCCCGAGAGGGGGCGGGACTAGCGGCTACGAGCAGTACTTC. Protein sequence: CASSPRGGGTSGYEQYF.

The chain employs TRBV18 and TRBJ2-3; D unresolved. The CDR3 runs to 11 residues. Germline V gives CDR1 KGHSH, CDR2 LQKENI. Trimming pared 6 bases from V and 6 bases from J, leaving 7 bases between. The CDR3 sequence is CASSLSDTQYF. The CDR3 DNA reads as TGTGCCAGCTCCCTCTCTGATACGCAGTATTTT.

The chain has TRBV4-1 and TRBJ2-1, with 7 bases aligning to TRBD2. The germline CDR1 and CDR2 sequences are MGHRA and YSYEKL. Losses at the gene ends were 10 bases for V and 4 bases for J; bases not matched to a gene: 10. The CDR3 is 14 residues long. The CDR3 DNA reads TGCGCCAAGCGGGACTTACCAAATTACAATGAGCAGTTCTTC. It is translated as CAKRDLPNYNEQFF.

This rearrangement joins TRBV5-1 to TRBJ2-7; 8 nucleotides match TRBD1. With 3 bases clipped from V and 0 bases from J, the junction kept 2 bases outside the gene matches. There are 14 residues in the CDR3. Germline CDR1 SGHRS, CDR2 YFSETQ. This CDR3 is CASSSQGGSYEQYF. In nucleotides, the CDR3 is TGCGCCAGCAGCTCACAGGGGGGCTCCTACGAGCAGTACTTC. Complete variable domain (other parts from reference TRBV5-1 and TRBJ2-7): KAGVTQTPRYLIKTRGQQVTLSCSPISGHRSVSWYQQTPGQGLQFLFEYFSETQRNKGNFPGRFSGRQFSNSRSEMNVSTLELGDSALYLCASSSQGGSYEQYFGPGTRLTVT.

J is TRBJ1-1 and V is TRBV15, with D hard to call. The CDR3 loop spans 14 amino acids. Germline V lookup: CDR1 LNHNV, CDR2 YYDKDF (reference sequence). Trimming pared 2 bases from V and 0 bases from J, leaving 7 bases between. Written as DNA, the CDR3 is TGTGCCACCAGCAGACCTATCCTGAACACTGAAGCTTTCTTT. As protein: CATSRPILNTEAFF.

This clone came up once. The rearrangement uses TRBV6-5 and TRBJ2-7; 9 nucleotides line up with TRBD1. This CDR3 contains 15 residues. V shed 6 bases and J 3 bases; nucleotides not matched to a gene: 9. Germline-derived CDR1 and CDR2 are MNHEY and SVGAGI. The CDR3 spells CASSPGTGMDYEQYF. DNA for the CDR3: TGTGCCAGCAGCCCCGGGACAGGGATGGACTACGAGCAGTACTTC.

The gene calls are TRBV11-1 and TRBJ2-7; tentative D call: TRBD2 (5 bases). The germline gives CDR1 SGHAT, CDR2 FQDESV (reference sequence). Trimming left V 3 bases short and J 4 bases short, with 10 bases between. CDR3 length: 13 residues. CDR3 DNA: TGTGCCAGCAGCTTGGGGTCGGGGTACGAGCAGTACTTC. Protein sequence: CASSLGSGYEQYF. The whole variable domain, remainder taken from reference TRBV11-1 and TRBJ2-7, is EAEVAQSPRYKITEKSQAVAFWCDPISGHATLYWYRQILGQGPELLVQFQDESVVDDSQLPKDRFSAERLKGVDSTLKIQPAELGDSAMYLCASSLGSGYEQYFGPGTRLTVT.

The V gene is TRBV7-2, the J gene TRBJ2-3; maybe TRBD1 (6 bases). The CDR3 length is 13 residues. The V end lost 0 bases, the J end lost 6 bases, and 7 bases lay between the germline ends. Looked up from germline, CDR1 is SGHTA and CDR2 is FQGNSA. The CDR3: CASSLAGADTQYF. The CDR3 DNA reads TGTGCCAGCAGCTTAGCGGGGGCTGATACGCAGTATTTT.

This chain's CDR3 is CASSSRTGAETQYF. The DNA for the CDR3 is TGTGCCAGCAGTTCCCGGACAGGGGCAGAGACCCAGTACTTC. The chain combines TRBV6-6 with TRBJ2-5; 9 bases align to TRBD1. The CDR3 totals 14 residues. The ends lost 4 bases at V and 4 bases at J; junction bases unmatched: 4. Per the germline V gene, CDR1 is MNHNY and CDR2 is SVGAGI (reference sequence).

This clone came up a few times. The chain couples TRBV4-3 to TRBJ1-1, with D hard to call. V lost 0 bases and J 1 base, leaving 9 bases between the germline ends. The germline V gene has CDR1 LGHNA and CDR2 YSLEER. The CDR3 runs 15 residues. CDR3 region: CASSQEVRPNTEAFF. CDR3 in DNA: TGCGCCAGCAGCCAAGAGGTCAGGCCGAACACTGAAGCTTTCTTT.

This rearrangement joins TRBV5-1 to TRBJ1-5; D not resolved. The CDR3 covers 13 residues. V lost 0 bases, J lost 7 bases, and 8 bases lay in between. CDR1 and CDR2 (germline): SGHRS, YFSETQ. The CDR3 here is CASSLAGEQPQHF. CDR3 nucleotide sequence: TGCGCCAGCAGCTTGGCCGGAGAACAGCCCCAGCATTTT.

The gene calls are TRBV15 and TRBJ2-3, with 7 bases fitting TRBD2. Germline V gene data show CDR1 as LNHNV and CDR2 as YYDKDF (reference sequence). This CDR3 spans 15 amino acids. V gave up 8 bases and J gave up 2 bases; unmatched junction bases: 10. The CDR3 coding sequence is TGTGCCACCTGGATGATACTAGCGCCCACAGATACGCAGTATTTT. Translation: CATWMILAPTDTQYF.

The rearrangement joins TRBV18 to TRBJ1-2; TRBD1 agrees at 7 bases. Germline V gene data show CDR1 as KGHSH and CDR2 as LQKENI. This CDR3 has 15 amino acids. The V and J ends lost 3 bases and 1 base, in that order; junction bases with no gene match: 5. The CDR3: CASSPNRDSNYGYTF. For the CDR3, the DNA is TGTGCCAGCTCACCGAACCGGGACAGTAACTATGGCTACACCTTC.

The CDR3 loop reads CASSGGAGTDTQYF. CDR3 DNA sequence: TGTGCCTCAAGCGGGGGGGCCGGCACAGATACGCAGTATTTT. The rearrangement joins TRBV30 to TRBJ2-3; TRBD2 agrees at 10 bases. V lost 7 bases, J lost 1 base, and 5 bases stayed unmatched. Germline CDR1 and CDR2: GTSNPN and SVGIG (reference sequence). CDR3 size: 14 residues. Variable domain in full (rest from reference TRBV30 and TRBJ2-3): SQTIHQWPATLVQPVGSPLSLECTVEGTSNPNLYWYRQAAGRGLQLLFYSVGIGQISSEVPQNLSASRPQDRQFILSSKKLLLSDSGFYLCASSGGAGTDTQYFGPGTRLTVL.

The chain joins TRBV5-1 to TRBJ2-3; 10 bases line up with TRBD2. This CDR3 comprises 17 residues. Germline V CDR1 and CDR2: SGHRS, YFSETQ. V gave up 3 bases and J gave up 4 bases; unmatched junction bases: 11. CDR3 residues: CASSYAQRGGLADTQYF. CDR3 in DNA: TGCGCCAGCAGCTACGCCCAGCGGGGGGGCCTGGCAGATACGCAGTATTTT.

This clone was recorded only once. This chain uses TRBV6-5 with TRBJ1-5; D possibly corresponds to TRBD1 (6 bases). Between the trimmed V and J ends, which lost 4 bases and 0 bases, there was a span of 10 bases. This CDR3 has 15 residues. Germline V gives CDR1 MNHEY, CDR2 SVGAGI. The CDR3 is CASSSDRNSNQPQHF. The CDR3 DNA is TGTGCCAGCAGTTCAGACAGGAATAGCAATCAGCCCCAGCATTTT.

The J gene is TRBJ2-1, the V gene TRBV10-3; D might be TRBD1 (6 bases). V lost 0 bases and J lost 7, with 13 bases in between. The CDR3 runs to 15 residues. CDR1 is ENHRY and CDR2 is SYGVKD in the germline V gene. The CDR3 bases are TGTGCCATCAGTGAGTCGTGGCAGGGGTTAAATGAGCAGTTCTTC. Protein product: CAISESWQGLNEQFF.

In this sample, this clone turned up a few times. The rearrangement joins TRBV6-5 to TRBJ2-2, with no clear D. This CDR3 region has 12 residues. V lost 5 bases, J lost 8 bases, and 9 bases lay in between. Germline assignment: CDR1 MNHEY and CDR2 SVGAGI. The CDR3 nucleotides read TGTGCCAGCAGTACACAAGTAGGGGAGCTGTTTTTT. Protein sequence: CASSTQVGELFF.

This chain links TRBV19 with TRBJ2-1; 8 bases are shared with TRBD2. The CDR3 has 17 residues. Germline lookup yields CDR1 LNHDA and CDR2 SQIVND (reference sequence). J gave up 1 base and V 5 bases, and 10 bases lay outside the gene matches. The CDR3 sequence: CASSSHPGGASYNEQFF. The CDR3 DNA reads TGTGCCAGTAGTTCCCACCCGGGAGGGGCTTCCTACAATGAGCAGTTCTTC.

V and J are TRBV15 and TRBJ1-5; no reliable D call. From germline, CDR1 is LNHNV and CDR2 YYDKDF (reference sequence). The CDR3 sequence is 16 residues long. V lost 1 base, J lost 1 base, and 11 bases lay in between. The CDR3 here is CATSRGGSDSNQPQHF. In nucleotides, the CDR3 is TGTGCCACCAGCAGAGGAGGGAGCGACAGCAATCAGCCCCAGCATTTT.

The rearrangement joins TRBV25-1 to TRBJ1-2; D perhaps matches TRBD1 (6 bases). This CDR3 has 13 amino acids. Per germline, CDR1 MGHDK and CDR2 SYGVNS. Trimming took 2 bases from V and 6 from J, leaving 10 bases between them. CDR3 DNA sequence: TGTGCCAGCAGTGAAACCGGGACACATGGCTACACCTTC. Protein: CASSETGTHGYTF.

The CDR3 region has the DNA TGTGCCAGCAGCTTAGGCGCAGGGGGGAACACTGAAGCTTTCTTT. Translation: CASSLGAGGNTEAFF. V and J are TRBV7-9 and TRBJ1-1; 7 bases are a match to TRBD1. V shed 1 base and J 1 base; nucleotides not matched to a gene: 3. There are 15 residues in the CDR3. Germline CDR1 is SEHNR and CDR2 is FQNEAQ (reference sequence). Full variable domain (rest looked up from reference TRBV7-9 and TRBJ1-1): DTGVSQNPRHKITKRGQNVTFRCDPISEHNRLYWYRQTLGQGPEFLTYFQNEAQLEKSRLLSDRFSAERPKGSFSTLEIQRTEQGDSAMYLCASSLGAGGNTEAFFGQGTRLTVV.

This clone was seen just once. The rearrangement links TRBV30 to TRBJ1-5, with D uncertain. The CDR3 sequence is 13 residues long. Trimming stripped 0 bases from V and 3 bases from J, with 6 bases between. Germline lookup yields CDR1 GTSNPN and CDR2 SVGIG (reference sequence). CDR3: CAWSVRYNQPQHF. The CDR3 bases are TGTGCCTGGAGTGTCCGCTACAATCAGCCCCAGCATTTT.

This chain links TRBV19 with TRBJ1-3; D is perhaps TRBD1 (6 bases). The germline V gene encodes CDR1 LNHDA and CDR2 SQIVND (reference sequence). The CDR3 consists of 14 residues. V gave up 1 base and J gave up 6 bases, with 10 bases separating them. The CDR3 bases are TGTGCCAGTAGTATAGTTGGACAGAAAAACACCATATATTTT. Amino acid sequence: CASSIVGQKNTIYF.

As for this clone: The junction departs from the called germline gene at one end, perhaps through a read error. The rearrangement uses TRBV7-9 and TRBJ2-1; no definite D call. This CDR3 has 15 residues. CDR1 is SEHNR and CDR2 is FQNEAQ in the germline V gene (reference sequence). CDR3 residues: CSSSLYESSYNEQFF. CDR3 in DNA: TGTTCCAGCAGCTTATACGAGAGTTCCTACAATGAGCAGTTCTTC.

This clone was seen just once. V is TRBV5-4 and J is TRBJ2-2; D remains unclear. Germline V gene data show CDR1 as SGHNT and CDR2 as YYREEE (reference sequence). The CDR3 is 13 residues long. The V and J ends lost 0 bases and 6 bases respectively, with 6 bases between them. The CDR3 nucleotides read TGTGCCAGCAGCTTGGGAGATCCCGGGGAGCTGTTTTTT. Residues: CASSLGDPGELFF.

This chain links TRBV6-1 with TRBJ1-1, with a weak D call TRBD1 (6 bases). The CDR3 runs 14 residues. Looked up from germline, CDR1 is MNHNS and CDR2 is SASEGT. The ends were cut back, 4 bases at V and 5 bases at J, with 14 bases in the middle. In DNA, the CDR3 is TGTGCCAGCAGTGGGTTCGAGGGGGGGACTGAAGCTTTCTTT. Translation gives CASSGFEGGTEAFF.

V is TRBV20-1 and J is TRBJ2-7; no firm D call. Germline V gene sequence: CDR1 DFQATT, CDR2 SNEGSKA (reference sequence). The length of the CDR3 is 11 residues. Between the trimmed V and J ends, which lost 7 bases and 2 bases, there was a span of 9 bases. The CDR3 DNA follows: TGCAGTGGGGCCAAGACCTACGAGCAGTACTTC. Translating gives CSGAKTYEQYF.

The chain recombines TRBV4-1 with TRBJ1-4; TRBD1 matches 9 bases. The germline CDR1 and CDR2 sequences are MGHRA and YSYEKL. The CDR3 runs to 16 residues. Trimming removed 0 bases from V and 7 bases from J; junction bases left unmatched: 6. CDR3 sequence: CASSQEGTGLAEKLFF. DNA of the CDR3: TGCGCCAGCAGCCAAGAAGGGACAGGGTTGGCTGAAAAACTGTTTTTT.